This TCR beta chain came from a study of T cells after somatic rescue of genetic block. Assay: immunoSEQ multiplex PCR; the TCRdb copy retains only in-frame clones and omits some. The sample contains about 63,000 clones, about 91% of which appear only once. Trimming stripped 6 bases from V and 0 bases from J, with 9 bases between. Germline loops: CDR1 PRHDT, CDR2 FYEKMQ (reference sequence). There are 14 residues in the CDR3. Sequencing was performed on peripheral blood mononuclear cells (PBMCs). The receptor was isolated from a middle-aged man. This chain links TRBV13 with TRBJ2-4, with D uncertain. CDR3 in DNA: TGTGCCAGCAGGATGGGTTTAGCCAAAAACATTCAGTACTTC. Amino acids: CASRMGLAKNIQYF.